Here is one TCR beta chain with its context. Its matching antigen is unknown. The data belong to a study of cytomegalovirus exposure and HLA in healthy donors. Use of 60 Vbeta and 13 Jbeta primers characterized the PCR. Generated by immunoSEQ multiplex PCR, the TCRdb table keeps only in-frame clones and is missing some. The table includes roughly 180,000 clones, approximately 83% detected once. Study-level points and caveats: Presence/absence analyses assumed roughly uniform sequencing depth across donors, which may not hold. In a later analysis, an Asian-associated ancestry cluster reportedly showed fewer N-insertions than the roughly 700-donor mean. Listed as cytomegalovirus-associated were around 160 TCR beta chains. Rates of TCR association differed by HLA locus in a later analysis, with DRB1 highest and HLA-C lowest.

CDR1 and CDR2 (germline): KGHSH, LQKENI. V lost 3 bases to trimming and J lost 5 bases; unmatched junction nucleotides: 6. The CDR3 is made up of 14 amino acids. V is TRBV18 and J is TRBJ1-2; 7 bases are shared with TRBD1. The clonotype was recovered from a man younger than 35 in good health and CMV-seropositive. Sequencing was performed on PBMCs. CDR3 nucleotides: TGTGCCAGCTCACCTCGGGAGGGGGCGTATGGCTACACCTTC. Its translation: CASSPREGAYGYTF. Based on the CDR3 plus reference TRBV18 and TRBJ1-2, the full variable domain is NAGVMQNPRHLVRRRGQEARLRCSPMKGHSHVYWYRQLPEEGLKFMVYLQKENIIDESGMPKERFSAEFPKEGPSILRIQQVVRGDSAAYFCASSPREGAYGYTFGSGTRLTVV.